The 14 T cell receptor beta chains reported below all come from one sample, sequenced in a study. Via MiXCR, TCRdb re-called the 5' RACE reads, giving one row per CDR3 protein. The repertoire has about 50,000 distinct CDR3 sequences, 15% to 20% of them found once; the top ten carry approximately 2.5%. Source material: naive CD4+ T cells sorted from blood. As for subset: naive CD4+ T cells, CD4+CD45RA+CD25-. The source is a female donor with breast cancer.

Note on this clonotype: At one boundary the junction diverges from the germline segment, which might be a read error. This chain links TRBV5-1 with TRBJ2-1; the match to TRBD1 covers 9 bases. The germline CDR1 and CDR2 sequences are SGHRS and YFSETQ. The CDR3 is 17 residues long. CDR3 sequence reads: CASSSRTGEWSYHEQFF. For the CDR3, the DNA is TGCGCCAGCAGCTCCCGGACAGGGGAATGGTCCTACCATGAGCAGTTCTTC.

This clonotype was counted a few times. The chain carries TRBV5-1 and TRBJ2-7, with 10 positions matching TRBD2. The trim removed 0 bases at V and 3 bases at J, leaving 0 bases unmatched. The CDR3 length is 14 residues. Germline values: CDR1 SGHRS, CDR2 YFSETQ. This CDR3 reads CASSLGTSGYEQYF. CDR3 coding DNA: TGCGCCAGCAGCTTGGGGACTAGCGGCTACGAGCAGTACTTC. Based on the CDR3 plus reference TRBV5-1 and TRBJ2-7, the full variable domain is KAGVTQTPRYLIKTRGQQVTLSCSPISGHRSVSWYQQTPGQGLQFLFEYFSETQRNKGNFPGRFSGRQFSNSRSEMNVSTLELGDSALYLCASSLGTSGYEQYFGPGTRLTVT.

This chain joins TRBV12-3 or TRBV12-4 and TRBJ1-6; a possible D gene is TRBD1 (5 bases). The CDR3 has 13 amino acids. V was shortened by 5 bases and J by 5 bases, with 7 bases between the two germline ends. CDR3 sequence (DNA): TGTGCCAGCAGTATGGGGGATAATTCACCCCTCCACTTT. Translated: CASSMGDNSPLHF.

This clonotype was picked up a small number of times. This chain joins TRBV5-1 and TRBJ2-1; D uncertain. The CDR3 runs 15 residues. V gave up 0 bases and J gave up 9 bases, with 16 bases separating them. Germline assignment: CDR1 SGHRS and CDR2 YFSETQ. The CDR3 coding sequence is TGCGCCAGCAGCTTGGGGCTTCGTAGCTCAGCTGAGCAGTTCTTC. It specifies CASSLGLRSSAEQFF. Combining the CDR3 with reference TRBV5-1 and TRBJ2-1 gives the whole variable domain KAGVTQTPRYLIKTRGQQVTLSCSPISGHRSVSWYQQTPGQGLQFLFEYFSETQRNKGNFPGRFSGRQFSNSRSEMNVSTLELGDSALYLCASSLGLRSSAEQFFGPGTRLTVL.

The rearrangement links TRBV5-1 to TRBJ2-1, with D possibly matching TRBD2 (5 bases). This CDR3 is built from 16 residues. Trimming shortened V by 4 bases and J by 7 bases, and 21 bases separated the two germline ends. From germline, CDR1 is SGHRS and CDR2 YFSETQ. In DNA, the CDR3 is TGCGCCAGCAGCGCTCAGTTTCGCGTAACGGGGAATGAGCAGTTCTTC. It yields the protein CASSAQFRVTGNEQFF.

This chain joins TRBV7-9 and TRBJ2-7, with TRBD1 matching over 7 bases. Germline V lookup: CDR1 SEHNR, CDR2 FQNEAQ (reference sequence). J gave up 5 bases and V 6 bases, and 4 bases lay outside the gene matches. The CDR3 extends over 12 amino acids. The CDR3 reads CASSQQGNEQYF. For the CDR3, the DNA is TGTGCCAGCAGTCAACAGGGGAACGAGCAGTACTTC.

This clonotype was seen repeatedly, ten times or more. In DNA, the CDR3 is TGCGCCAGCAGCTTGGTGGTAGCCGCCGCCTCCGAGCAGTACTTC. It translates to CASSLVVAAASEQYF. The J gene is TRBJ2-7, the V gene TRBV5-1; D unresolved. Germline V gene sequence: CDR1 SGHRS, CDR2 YFSETQ. The CDR3 runs to 15 residues. V lost 0 bases and J 6 bases, leaving 16 bases between the germline ends. Together with reference TRBV5-1 and TRBJ2-7, the CDR3 gives the full variable domain: KAGVTQTPRYLIKTRGQQVTLSCSPISGHRSVSWYQQTPGQGLQFLFEYFSETQRNKGNFPGRFSGRQFSNSRSEMNVSTLELGDSALYLCASSLVVAAASEQYFGPGTRLTVT.

The chain employs TRBV6-1 and TRBJ2-7; 8 bases agree with TRBD1. This CDR3 contains 13 residues. CDR1 and CDR2 from the germline V gene are MNHNS and SASEGT. After removal of 8 bases from V and 6 bases from J, the junction contained 9 bases not matched to a gene. DNA for the CDR3: TGTGCCAGCGACGGACAGGGTTACTCCGAGCAGTACTTC. Its translation: CASDGQGYSEQYF.

The V and J genes are TRBV21-1 and TRBJ1-5. TRBV21-1 is assigned pseudogene status. This CDR3 is built from 16 residues. CDR3 region: CASSRPGTALDQPQHF. The CDR3 DNA is TGTGCCAGCAGCAGACCTGGGACGGCGCTGGATCAGCCCCAGCATTTT.

This clonotype was observed many times. V usage is TRBV20-1 and J usage is TRBJ2-2; 8 bases are a match to TRBD1. V lost 6 bases to trimming and J lost 5 bases; unmatched junction nucleotides: 11. Germline V gene data show CDR1 as DFQATT and CDR2 as SNEGSKA (reference sequence). There are 15 residues in the CDR3. The CDR3 DNA sequence: TGCAGTGCCAATCAACCGGGACAGGTTACCGGGGAGCTGTTTTTT. It encodes CSANQPGQVTGELFF.

This clonotype was picked up a small number of times. The CDR3 nucleotides read TGTGCCAGCAGCTTAGCAGGGCCCGGGGAGCAGTACTTC. Protein sequence: CASSLAGPGEQYF. The gene calls are TRBV7-6 and TRBJ2-7, with D hard to call. Looked up from germline, CDR1 is SGHVS and CDR2 is FNYEAQ. V was pared by 0 bases and J by 7 bases, with 10 bases between. The CDR3 runs 13 residues.

The rearrangement uses TRBV5-1 and TRBJ1-1, with TRBD1 matching 7 bases. CDR3 length equals 14 residues. V lost 4 bases, J lost 0 bases, and 3 bases stayed unmatched. Germline CDR1 reads SGHRS; CDR2 reads YFSETQ. CDR3 region: CASSVTGLNTEAFF. Written as DNA, the CDR3 is TGCGCCAGCAGCGTGACAGGGCTGAACACTGAAGCTTTCTTT.

This clonotype occurred many times. The chain recombines TRBV4-1 with TRBJ2-1, with TRBD2 as a possible D gene (5 bases). The CDR3 is 17 amino acids. Germline loops: CDR1 MGHRA, CDR2 YSYEKL. Trimming removed 3 bases at V and 1 base at J, with 16 bases between. In nucleotides, the CDR3 is TGCGCCAGCAGCCACCGGGATCTTTTTCTTTCCTACAATGAGCAGTTCTTC. It codes for CASSHRDLFLSYNEQFF.

The V gene is TRBV5-1, the J gene TRBJ2-7; D perhaps matches TRBD1 (6 bases). The V end lost 3 bases, the J end lost 3 bases, and 10 bases lay between the germline ends. This CDR3 is 13 amino acids long. The germline V gene encodes CDR1 SGHRS and CDR2 YFSETQ. The CDR3 sequence: CASSSDRNYEQYF. DNA of the CDR3: TGCGCCAGCAGCTCCGACAGGAACTACGAGCAGTACTTC.